This T cell receptor beta chain was sequenced during a study of blood T cell repertoires in COVID-19. Study-level information: In each case, the material was cDNA or gDNA derived from T cells, B-cell-depleted T cells, or PBMCs.

Measured with immunoSEQ multiplex PCR; TCRdb has only the in-frame clones, and not every one. The sample records fewer than 300,000 clones, 75% to 95% being singletons. Participants, about 18 to 90 years old, spanned approximately 26 US areas. Recovered Cohort 3 donors showed two negative PCRs, clearance, or symptom resolution. The length of the CDR3 is 17 residues. CDR1 and CDR2 (germline): MDHEN, SYDVKM. V lost 1 base to trimming and J lost 7 bases, with 20 bases between them. The sample taken for sequencing was PBMCs or T cells enriched from blood (not recorded which). The chain joins TRBV28 to TRBJ2-1; perhaps TRBD1 as D (6 bases). This sequence was found in a woman aged 25-40 years who had recovered from COVID-19. Written as DNA, the CDR3 is TGTGCCAGCAGTTTATTCATCCTCGGGCAGGGGAAGAATGAGCAGTTCTTC. This translates into CASSLFILGQGKNEQFF.